Reported below is one TCR beta chain. Its antigen is as yet unknown. TCR beta cDNA libraries had unique molecular identifiers. A single record per CDR3 protein comes from TCRdb applying MiXCR to the PCR reads. The sample shows 500,000 to 600,000 distinct CDR3 sequences, 44% of them seen only once. The sample is drawn from a study of post-analysis software for immune sequencing data. General observations from the study: TRBV segments more frequent in patients than in controls numbered five and included TRBV5-6, TRBV5-1 and TRBV20-1. Significantly lower normalized Chao1 diversity was found in patients with multiple sclerosis relative to controls.

Trimming cost V 7 bases and J 8 bases, with 28 bases left between them. The CDR3 extends over 16 amino acids. Germline-derived CDR1 and CDR2 are SQVTM and ANQGSEA. The receptor was derived from a girl aged 5 to 17 with multiple sclerosis. Input material: blood. J is TRBJ2-3 and V is TRBV29-1; tentatively, D is TRBD2 (6 bases). CDR3 sequence: CSALPRVGRTGGTQYF. CDR3 coding DNA: TGCAGCGCTTTGCCCCGCGTGGGGCGGACCGGGGGTACGCAGTATTTT.